This T cell receptor (beta chain) came from a study of blood T cells in healthy people across ages. Study-level results: Leaving the PBMCs unsorted stopped any conclusive comparison of naive versus antigen-experienced cells. Strong correlation linked observed beta diversity and percent naive T cells.

Of note for this clonotype: The antigen remains unidentified.

The CDR3 sequence is 16 residues long. Trimming left V 0 bases short and J 3 bases short, with 16 bases between. Germline loops: CDR1 SGHRS, CDR2 YFSETQ. PCR was performed a second time for roughly 7 to 11 cycles using a sample-barcoded 5' primer and a J-beta primer mix. Each cDNA molecule received a tag from a template-switch adaptor that had 12 random nucleotides. Using its own MiXCR run on the 5' RACE reads, TCRdb lists one record per CDR3 protein. The table lists 1.5 million to 2 million distinct CDR3 sequences, 28% of them singletons. The sample consisted of blood. The V call is TRBV5-1, the J call TRBJ2-7; unclear D gene. The TCR originated in a woman in her twenties or thirties in good health. The CDR3, as DNA: TGCGCCAGCAGCTTGGAAGGCTTGGCCGCACGCTACGAGCAGTACTTC. Its translation is CASSLEGLAARYEQYF.